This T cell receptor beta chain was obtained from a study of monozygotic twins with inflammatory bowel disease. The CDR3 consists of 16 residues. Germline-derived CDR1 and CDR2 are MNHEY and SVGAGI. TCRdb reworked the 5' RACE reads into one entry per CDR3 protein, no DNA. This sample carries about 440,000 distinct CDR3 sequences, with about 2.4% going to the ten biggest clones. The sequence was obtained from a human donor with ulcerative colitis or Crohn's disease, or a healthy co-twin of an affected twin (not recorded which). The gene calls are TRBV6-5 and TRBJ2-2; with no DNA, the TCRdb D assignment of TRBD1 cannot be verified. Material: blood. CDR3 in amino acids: CASSYSPGGTTGELFF.